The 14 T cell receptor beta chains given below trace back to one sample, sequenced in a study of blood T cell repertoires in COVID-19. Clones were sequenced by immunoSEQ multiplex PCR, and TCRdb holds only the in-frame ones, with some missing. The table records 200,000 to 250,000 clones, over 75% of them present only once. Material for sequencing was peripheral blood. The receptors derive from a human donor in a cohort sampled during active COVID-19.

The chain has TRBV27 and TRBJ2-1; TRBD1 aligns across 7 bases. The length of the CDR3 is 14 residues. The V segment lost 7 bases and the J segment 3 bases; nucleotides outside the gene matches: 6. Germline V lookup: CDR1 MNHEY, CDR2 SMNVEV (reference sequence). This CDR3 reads CASKGQTLYNEQFF. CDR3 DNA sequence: TGTGCCAGCAAGGGACAGACCCTCTACAATGAGCAGTTCTTC.

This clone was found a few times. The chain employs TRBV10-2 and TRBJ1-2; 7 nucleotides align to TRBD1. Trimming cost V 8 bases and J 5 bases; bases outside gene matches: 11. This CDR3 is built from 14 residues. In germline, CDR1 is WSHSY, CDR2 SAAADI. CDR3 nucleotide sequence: TGCGCCAGCTTTACACCGGGACAGCTATATGGCTACACCTTC. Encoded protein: CASFTPGQLYGYTF.

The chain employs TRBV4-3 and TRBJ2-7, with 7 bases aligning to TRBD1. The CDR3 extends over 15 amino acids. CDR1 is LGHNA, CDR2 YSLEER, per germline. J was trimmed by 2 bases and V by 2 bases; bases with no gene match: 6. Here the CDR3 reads CASSQNRGSTYEQYF. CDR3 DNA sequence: TGCGCCAGCAGCCAAAACAGGGGTTCCACCTACGAGCAGTACTTC.

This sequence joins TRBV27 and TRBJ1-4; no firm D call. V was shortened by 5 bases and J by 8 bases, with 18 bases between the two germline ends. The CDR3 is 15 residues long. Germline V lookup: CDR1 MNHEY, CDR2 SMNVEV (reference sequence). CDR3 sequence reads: CASSPLDNSGEKLFF. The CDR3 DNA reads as TGTGCCAGCAGTCCCCTTGACAATAGCGGGGAAAAACTGTTTTTT.

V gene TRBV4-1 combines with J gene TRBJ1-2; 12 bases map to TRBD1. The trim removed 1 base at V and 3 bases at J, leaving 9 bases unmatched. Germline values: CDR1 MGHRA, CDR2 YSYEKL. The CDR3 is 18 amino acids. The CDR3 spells CASSQGGTGGWVYYGYTF. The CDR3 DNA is TGCGCCAGCAGCCAAGGGGGGACAGGGGGCTGGGTGTACTATGGCTACACCTTC.

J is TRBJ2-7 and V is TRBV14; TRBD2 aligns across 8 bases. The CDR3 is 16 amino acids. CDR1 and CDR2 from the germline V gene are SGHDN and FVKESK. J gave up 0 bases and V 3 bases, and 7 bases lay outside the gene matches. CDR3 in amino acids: CASSQEATSGSYEQYF. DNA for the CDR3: TGTGCCAGCAGCCAGGAAGCTACTAGCGGCTCCTACGAGCAGTACTTC.

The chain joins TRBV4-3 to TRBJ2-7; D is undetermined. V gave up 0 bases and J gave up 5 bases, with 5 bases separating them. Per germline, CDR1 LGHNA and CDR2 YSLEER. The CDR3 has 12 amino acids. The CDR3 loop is CASSQDTNEQYF. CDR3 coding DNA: TGCGCCAGCAGCCAAGATACTAACGAGCAGTACTTC.

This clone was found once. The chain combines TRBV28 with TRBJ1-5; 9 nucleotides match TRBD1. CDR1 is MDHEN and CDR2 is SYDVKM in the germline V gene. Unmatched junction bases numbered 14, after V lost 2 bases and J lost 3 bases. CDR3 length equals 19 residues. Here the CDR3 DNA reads TGTGCCAGCAGTTTAGAGGAGGGAGACAGGGGGTTTCACAATCAGCCCCAGCATTTT. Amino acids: CASSLEEGDRGFHNQPQHF.

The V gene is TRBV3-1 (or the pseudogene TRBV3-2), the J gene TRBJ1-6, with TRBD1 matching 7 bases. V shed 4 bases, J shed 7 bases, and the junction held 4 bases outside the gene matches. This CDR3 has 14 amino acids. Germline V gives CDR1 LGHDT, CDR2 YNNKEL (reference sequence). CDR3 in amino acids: CASSPTGQNSPLHF. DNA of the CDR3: TGTGCCAGCAGCCCGACAGGGCAGAATTCACCCCTCCACTTT.

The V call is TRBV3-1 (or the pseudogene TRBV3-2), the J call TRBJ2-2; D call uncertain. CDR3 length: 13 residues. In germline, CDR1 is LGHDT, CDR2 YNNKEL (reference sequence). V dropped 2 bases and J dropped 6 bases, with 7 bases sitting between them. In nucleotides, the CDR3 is TGTGCCAGCAGCCAATCCCGAGCCGGGGAGCTGTTTTTT. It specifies CASSQSRAGELFF.

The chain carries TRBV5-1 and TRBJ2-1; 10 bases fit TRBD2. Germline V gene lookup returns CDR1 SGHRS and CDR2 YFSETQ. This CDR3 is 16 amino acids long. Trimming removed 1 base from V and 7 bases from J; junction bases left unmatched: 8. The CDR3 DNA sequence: TGCGCCAGCAGCTTGACCGTAGCGGGAGGAGGGAATGAGCAGTTCTTC. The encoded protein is CASSLTVAGGGNEQFF.

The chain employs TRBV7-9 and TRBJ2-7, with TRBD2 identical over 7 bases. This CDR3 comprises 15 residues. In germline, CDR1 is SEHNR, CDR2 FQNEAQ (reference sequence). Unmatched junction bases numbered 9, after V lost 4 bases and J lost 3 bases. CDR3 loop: CASSWGRGGVYEQYF. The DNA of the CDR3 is TGTGCCAGCAGCTGGGGAAGGGGAGGGGTCTACGAGCAGTACTTC.

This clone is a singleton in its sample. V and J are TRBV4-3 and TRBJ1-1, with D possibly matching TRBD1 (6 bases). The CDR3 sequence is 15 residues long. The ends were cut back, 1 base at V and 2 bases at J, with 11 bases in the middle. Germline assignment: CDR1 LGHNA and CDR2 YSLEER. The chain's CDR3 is CASSQASTGNTEAFF. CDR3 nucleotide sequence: TGCGCCAGCAGCCAAGCTTCGACAGGAAACACTGAAGCTTTCTTT.

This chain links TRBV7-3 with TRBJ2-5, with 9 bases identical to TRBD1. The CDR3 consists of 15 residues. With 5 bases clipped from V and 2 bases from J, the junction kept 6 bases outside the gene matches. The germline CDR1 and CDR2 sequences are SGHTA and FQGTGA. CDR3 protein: CASSLPDRGQETQYF. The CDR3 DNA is TGTGCCAGCAGCCTCCCCGACAGGGGGCAAGAGACCCAGTACTTC.